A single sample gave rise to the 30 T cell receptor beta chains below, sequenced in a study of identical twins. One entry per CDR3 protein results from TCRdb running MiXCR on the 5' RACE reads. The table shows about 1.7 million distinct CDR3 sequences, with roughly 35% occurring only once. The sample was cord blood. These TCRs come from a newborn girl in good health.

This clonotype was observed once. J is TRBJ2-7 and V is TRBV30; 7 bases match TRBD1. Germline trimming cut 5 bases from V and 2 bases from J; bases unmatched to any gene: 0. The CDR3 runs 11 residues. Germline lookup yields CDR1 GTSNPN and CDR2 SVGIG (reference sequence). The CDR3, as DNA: TGTGCCTGGCAGGGGGCCTACGAGCAGTACTTC. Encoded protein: CAWQGAYEQYF.

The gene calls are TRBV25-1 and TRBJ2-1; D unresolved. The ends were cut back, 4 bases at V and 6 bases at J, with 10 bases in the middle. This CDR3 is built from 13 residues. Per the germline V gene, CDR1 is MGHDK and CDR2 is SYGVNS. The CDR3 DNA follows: TGTGCCAGCAGTGGTCCGGTGGGCAATGAGCAGTTCTTC. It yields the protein CASSGPVGNEQFF.

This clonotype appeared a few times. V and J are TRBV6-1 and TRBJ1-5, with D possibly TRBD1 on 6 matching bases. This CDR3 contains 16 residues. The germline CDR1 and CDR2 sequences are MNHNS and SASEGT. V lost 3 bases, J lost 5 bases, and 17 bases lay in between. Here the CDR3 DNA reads TGTGCCAGCAGTGACAGGGGCCCCATCCTCTATCAGCCCCAGCATTTT. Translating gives CASSDRGPILYQPQHF.

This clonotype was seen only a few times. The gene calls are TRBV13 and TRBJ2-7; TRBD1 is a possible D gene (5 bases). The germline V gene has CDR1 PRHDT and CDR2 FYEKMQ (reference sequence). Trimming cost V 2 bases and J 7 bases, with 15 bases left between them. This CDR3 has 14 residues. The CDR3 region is CASSLMDTYNEQYF. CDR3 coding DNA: TGTGCCAGCAGCTTAATGGACACATACAATGAGCAGTACTTC.

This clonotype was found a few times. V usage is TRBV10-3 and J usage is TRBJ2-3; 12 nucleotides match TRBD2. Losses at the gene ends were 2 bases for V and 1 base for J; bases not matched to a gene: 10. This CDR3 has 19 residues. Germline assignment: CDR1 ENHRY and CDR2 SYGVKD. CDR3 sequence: CAISEGLAGGPFGTDTQYF. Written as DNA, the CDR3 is TGTGCCATCAGTGAGGGGCTAGCGGGGGGGCCTTTTGGCACAGATACGCAGTATTTT.

CDR3 sequence: CASSRPGAGEQETQYF. The CDR3 DNA is TGTGCCAGCAGCCGCCCGGGAGCAGGAGAACAAGAGACCCAGTACTTC. The V gene is TRBV28, the J gene TRBJ2-5; weak D call: TRBD2 (6 bases). Germline assignment: CDR1 MDHEN and CDR2 SYDVKM. CDR3 length: 16 residues. The V end lost 6 bases, the J end lost 2 bases, and 19 bases lay between the germline ends. The whole variable domain, remainder taken from reference TRBV28 and TRBJ2-5, is DVKVTQSSRYLVKRTGEKVFLECVQDMDHENMFWYRQDPGLGLRLIYFSYDVKMKEKGDIPEGYSVSREKKERFSLILESASTNQTSMYLCASSRPGAGEQETQYFGPGTRLLVL.

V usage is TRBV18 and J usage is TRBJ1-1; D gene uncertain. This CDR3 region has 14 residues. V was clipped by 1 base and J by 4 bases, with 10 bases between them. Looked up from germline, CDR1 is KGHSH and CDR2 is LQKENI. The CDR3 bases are TGTGCCAGCTCACCACGTGGGGAAGGCACTGAAGCTTTCTTT. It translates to CASSPRGEGTEAFF.

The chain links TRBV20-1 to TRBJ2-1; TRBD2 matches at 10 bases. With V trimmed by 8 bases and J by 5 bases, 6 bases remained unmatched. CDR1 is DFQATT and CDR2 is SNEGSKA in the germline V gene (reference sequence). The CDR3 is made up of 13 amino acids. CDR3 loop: CSSAGGINNEQFF. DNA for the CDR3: TGCAGTTCAGCGGGAGGGATCAACAATGAGCAGTTCTTC.

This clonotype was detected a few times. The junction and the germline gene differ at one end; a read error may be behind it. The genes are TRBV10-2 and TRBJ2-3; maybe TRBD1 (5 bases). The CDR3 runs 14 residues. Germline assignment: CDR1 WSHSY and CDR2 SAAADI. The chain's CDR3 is CVSSESRGTDTQYF. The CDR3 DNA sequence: TGCGTCAGCAGTGAATCCAGGGGCACAGATACGCAGTATTTT.

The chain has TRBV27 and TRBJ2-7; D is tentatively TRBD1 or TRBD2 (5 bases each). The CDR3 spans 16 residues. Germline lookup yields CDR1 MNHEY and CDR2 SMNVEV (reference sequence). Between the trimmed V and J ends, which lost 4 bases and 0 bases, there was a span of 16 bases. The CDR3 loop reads CASSSYRGRNSYEQYF. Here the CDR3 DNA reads TGTGCCAGCAGTTCGTATAGGGGACGGAACTCCTACGAGCAGTACTTC.

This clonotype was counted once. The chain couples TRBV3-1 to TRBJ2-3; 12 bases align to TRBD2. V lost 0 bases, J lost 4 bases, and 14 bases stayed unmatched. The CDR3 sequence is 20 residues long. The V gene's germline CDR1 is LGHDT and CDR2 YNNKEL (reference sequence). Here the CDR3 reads CASSQDQGLAGGLGADTQYF. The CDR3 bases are TGTGCCAGCAGCCAAGATCAAGGCCTAGCGGGAGGGCTTGGGGCAGATACGCAGTATTTT.

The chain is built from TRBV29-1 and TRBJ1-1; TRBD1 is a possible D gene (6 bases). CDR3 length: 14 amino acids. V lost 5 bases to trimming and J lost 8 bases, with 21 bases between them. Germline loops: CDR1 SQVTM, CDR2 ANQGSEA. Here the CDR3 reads CSVRGQQLQAEAFF. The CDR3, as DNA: TGCAGCGTTAGGGGACAACAACTACAGGCAGAAGCTTTCTTT.

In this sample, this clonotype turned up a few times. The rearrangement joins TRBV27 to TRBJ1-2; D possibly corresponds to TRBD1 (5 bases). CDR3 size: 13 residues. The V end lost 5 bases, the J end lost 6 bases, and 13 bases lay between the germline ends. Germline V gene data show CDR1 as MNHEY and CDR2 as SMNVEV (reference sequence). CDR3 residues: CASSPAGGNGYTF. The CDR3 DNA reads TGTGCCAGCAGTCCCGCCGGGGGAAATGGCTACACCTTC.

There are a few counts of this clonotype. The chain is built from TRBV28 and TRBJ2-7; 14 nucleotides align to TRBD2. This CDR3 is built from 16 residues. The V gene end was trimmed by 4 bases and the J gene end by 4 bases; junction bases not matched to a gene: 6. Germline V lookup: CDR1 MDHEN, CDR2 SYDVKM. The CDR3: CASSWGLAGVPYEQYF. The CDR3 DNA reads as TGTGCCAGCAGTTGGGGACTAGCGGGAGTCCCTTACGAGCAGTACTTC.

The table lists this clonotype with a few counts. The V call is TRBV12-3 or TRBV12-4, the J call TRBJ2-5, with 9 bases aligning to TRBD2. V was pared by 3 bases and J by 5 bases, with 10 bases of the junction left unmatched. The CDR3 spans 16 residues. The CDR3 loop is CASSFSGSGYRETQYF. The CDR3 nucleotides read TGTGCCAGCAGTTTTAGCGGGAGCGGTTACCGTGAGACCCAGTACTTC.

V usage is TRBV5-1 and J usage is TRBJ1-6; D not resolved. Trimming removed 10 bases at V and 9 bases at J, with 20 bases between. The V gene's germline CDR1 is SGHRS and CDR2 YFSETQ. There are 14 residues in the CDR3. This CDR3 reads CASNEGGDGSPLHF. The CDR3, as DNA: TGCGCCTCGAACGAGGGAGGAGATGGTTCACCCCTCCACTTT.

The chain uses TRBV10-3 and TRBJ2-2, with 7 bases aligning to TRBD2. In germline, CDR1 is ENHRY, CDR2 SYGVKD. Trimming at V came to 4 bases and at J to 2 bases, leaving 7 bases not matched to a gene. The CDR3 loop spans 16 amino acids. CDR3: CAISGARGINTGELFF. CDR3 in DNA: TGTGCCATCAGTGGGGCGCGGGGGATTAACACCGGGGAGCTGTTTTTT.

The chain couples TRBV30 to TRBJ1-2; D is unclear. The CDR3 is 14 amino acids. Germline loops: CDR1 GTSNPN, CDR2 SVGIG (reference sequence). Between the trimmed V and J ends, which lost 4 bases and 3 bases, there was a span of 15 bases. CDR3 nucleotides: TGTGCCTGGACCACCTATGGGGTCTACTATGGCTACACCTTC. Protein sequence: CAWTTYGVYYGYTF. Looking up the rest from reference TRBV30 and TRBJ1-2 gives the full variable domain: SQTIHQWPATLVQPVGSPLSLECTVEGTSNPNLYWYRQAAGRGLQLLFYSVGIGQISSEVPQNLSASRPQDRQFILSSKKLLLSDSGFYLCAWTTYGVYYGYTFGSGTRLTVV.

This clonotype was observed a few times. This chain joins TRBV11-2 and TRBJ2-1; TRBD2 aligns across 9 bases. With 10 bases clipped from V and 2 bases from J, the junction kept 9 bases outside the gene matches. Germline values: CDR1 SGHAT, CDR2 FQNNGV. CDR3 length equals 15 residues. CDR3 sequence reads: CATGALAGTYNEQFF. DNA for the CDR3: TGTGCCACCGGGGCCCTAGCGGGGACCTACAATGAGCAGTTCTTC.

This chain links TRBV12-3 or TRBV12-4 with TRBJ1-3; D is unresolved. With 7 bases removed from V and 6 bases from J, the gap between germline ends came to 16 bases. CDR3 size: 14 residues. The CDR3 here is CASTPFRTTNTIYF. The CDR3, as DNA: TGTGCCAGCACTCCATTCCGGACCACAAACACCATATATTTT.

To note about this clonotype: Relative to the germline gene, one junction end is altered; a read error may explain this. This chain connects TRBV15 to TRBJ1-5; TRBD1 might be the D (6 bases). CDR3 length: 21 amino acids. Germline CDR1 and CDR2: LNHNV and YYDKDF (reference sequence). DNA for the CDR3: TGTGCCACCAGCAGAGGAATCGGGGGGCAGGGAGCAATCCTTGGCAATCAGCTCCAGCATTTT. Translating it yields CATSRGIGGQGAILGNQLQHF.

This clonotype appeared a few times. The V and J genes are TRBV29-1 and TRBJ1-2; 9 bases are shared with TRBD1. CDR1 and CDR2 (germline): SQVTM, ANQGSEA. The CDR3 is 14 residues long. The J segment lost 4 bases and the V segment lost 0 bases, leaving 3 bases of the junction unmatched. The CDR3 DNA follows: TGCAGCGTTGAAGATCCGACAGGGGGCTATGGCTACACCTTC. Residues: CSVEDPTGGYGYTF.

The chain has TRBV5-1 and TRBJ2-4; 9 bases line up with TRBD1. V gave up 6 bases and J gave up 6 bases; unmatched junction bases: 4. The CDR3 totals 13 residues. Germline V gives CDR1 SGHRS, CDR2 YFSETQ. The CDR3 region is CASIMGQGNIQYF. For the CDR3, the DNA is TGCGCCAGCATAATGGGACAGGGAAACATTCAGTACTTC.

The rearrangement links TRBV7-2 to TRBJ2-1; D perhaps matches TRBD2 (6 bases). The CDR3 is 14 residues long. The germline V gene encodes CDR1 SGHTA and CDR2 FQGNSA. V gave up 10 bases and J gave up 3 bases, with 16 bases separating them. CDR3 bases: TGTGCCACCTCGGTGGTGGGACTCTACAATGAGCAGTTCTTC. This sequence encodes CATSVVGLYNEQFF.

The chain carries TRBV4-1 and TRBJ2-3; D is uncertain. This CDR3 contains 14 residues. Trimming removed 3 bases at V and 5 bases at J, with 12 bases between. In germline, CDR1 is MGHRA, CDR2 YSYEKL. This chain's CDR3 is CASSQPWERDTQYF. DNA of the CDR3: TGCGCCAGCAGCCAGCCCTGGGAAAGAGATACGCAGTATTTT.

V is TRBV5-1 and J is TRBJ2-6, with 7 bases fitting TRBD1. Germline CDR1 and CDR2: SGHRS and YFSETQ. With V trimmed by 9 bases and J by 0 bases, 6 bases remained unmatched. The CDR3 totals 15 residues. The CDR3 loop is CATRTGTSGANVLTF. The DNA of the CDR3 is TGCGCCACCCGGACAGGAACCTCTGGGGCCAACGTCCTGACTTTC. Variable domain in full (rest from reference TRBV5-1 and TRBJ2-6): KAGVTQTPRYLIKTRGQQVTLSCSPISGHRSVSWYQQTPGQGLQFLFEYFSETQRNKGNFPGRFSGRQFSNSRSEMNVSTLELGDSALYLCATRTGTSGANVLTFGAGSRLTVL.

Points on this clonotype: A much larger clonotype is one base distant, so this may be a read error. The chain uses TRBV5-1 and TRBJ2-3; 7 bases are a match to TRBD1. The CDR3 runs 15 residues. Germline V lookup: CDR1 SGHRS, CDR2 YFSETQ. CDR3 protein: CTSSSGDSFTDTQYF. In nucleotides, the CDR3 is TGCACCAGCAGCTCAGGGGACAGTTTCACAGATACGCAGTATTTT. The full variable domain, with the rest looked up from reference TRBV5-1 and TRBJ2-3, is KAGVTQTPRYLIKTRGQQVTLSCSPISGHRSVSWYQQTPGQGLQFLFEYFSETQRNKGNFPGRFSGRQFSNSRSEMNVSTLELGDSALYLCTSSSGDSFTDTQYFGPGTRLTVL.

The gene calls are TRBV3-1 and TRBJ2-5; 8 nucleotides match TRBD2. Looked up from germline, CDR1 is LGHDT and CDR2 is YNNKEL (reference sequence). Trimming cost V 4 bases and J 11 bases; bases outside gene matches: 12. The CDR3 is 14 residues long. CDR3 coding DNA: TGTGCCAGCAGCCCAAGCGGGAGTACAAATGAGCAGTACTTC. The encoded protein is CASSPSGSTNEQYF.

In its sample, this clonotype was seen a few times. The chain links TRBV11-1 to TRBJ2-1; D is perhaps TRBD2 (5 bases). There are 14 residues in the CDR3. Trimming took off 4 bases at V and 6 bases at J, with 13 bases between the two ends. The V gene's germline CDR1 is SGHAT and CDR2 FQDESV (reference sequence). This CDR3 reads CASSYGGPFNEQFF. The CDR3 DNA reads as TGTGCCAGCAGCTATGGAGGACCCTTCAATGAGCAGTTCTTC.

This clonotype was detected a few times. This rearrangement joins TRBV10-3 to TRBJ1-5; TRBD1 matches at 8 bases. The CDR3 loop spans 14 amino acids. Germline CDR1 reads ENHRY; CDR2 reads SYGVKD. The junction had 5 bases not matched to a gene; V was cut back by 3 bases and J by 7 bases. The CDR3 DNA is TGTGCCATCAGTGATGGCTACAGGGGGCAGCCCCAGCATTTT. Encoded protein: CAISDGYRGQPQHF.